The clone carrying this TCR beta chain has ten or more counts. Via MiXCR, TCRdb re-called the PCR reads, giving one row per CDR3 protein. The data hold about 640,000 distinct CDR3 sequences, with 15% to 20% observed a single time. These data belong to a study of molecular identifiers for immune sequencing clone quantification. Whole-study context: Across replicate runs, RNA obtained from about 21,000 or 97,000 naive CD8 cells was divided into five, with four undergoing sequencing.

The CDR3 spans 14 residues. The germline V gene has CDR1 SGDLS and CDR2 YYNGEE. Trimming took 3 bases from V and 4 from J, leaving 14 bases between them. The receptor was derived from a human donor in good health. Some libraries in this study had Jurkat cell RNA spiked in. This chain connects TRBV9 to TRBJ2-7; no clear D gene. Sequencing was performed on naive CD8+ T cells from blood, with Jurkat cell RNA spiked in. Subset specified: FACS-sorted CD8+CD4-CCR7+CD45RA+ naive T cells. In nucleotides, the CDR3 is TGTGCCAGCAGCGCCGGTGACCATCGGTACGAGCAGTACTTC. It translates to CASSAGDHRYEQYF. Full variable domain (rest looked up from reference TRBV9 and TRBJ2-7): DSGVTQTPKHLITATGQRVTLRCSPRSGDLSVYWYQQSLDQGLQFLIQYYNGEERAKGNILERFSAQQFPDLHSELNLSSLELGDSALYFCASSAGDHRYEQYFGPGTRLTVT.